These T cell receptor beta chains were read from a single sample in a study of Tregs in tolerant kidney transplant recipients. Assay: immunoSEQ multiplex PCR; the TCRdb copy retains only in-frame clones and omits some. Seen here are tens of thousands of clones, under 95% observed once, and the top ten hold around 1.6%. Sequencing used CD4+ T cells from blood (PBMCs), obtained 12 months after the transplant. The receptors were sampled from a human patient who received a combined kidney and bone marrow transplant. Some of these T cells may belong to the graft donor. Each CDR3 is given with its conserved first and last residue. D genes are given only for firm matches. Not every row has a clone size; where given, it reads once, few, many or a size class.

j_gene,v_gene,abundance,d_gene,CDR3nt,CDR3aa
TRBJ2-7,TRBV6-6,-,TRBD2,TGTGCCACTATGGGACTAGCGGGGGGGCCGTCCTACGAGCAGTACTTC,CATMGLAGGPSYEQYF
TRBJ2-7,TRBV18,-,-,TGTGCCAGCTCACCGAGGACAGAAGCCTACGAGCAGTACTTC,CASSPRTEAYEQYF
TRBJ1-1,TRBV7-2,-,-,TGTGCCAGCAGCCGCGATCGGGGGGAGCCTGAAGCTTTCTTT,CASSRDRGEPEAFF
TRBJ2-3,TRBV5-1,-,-,TGCGCCAGCAGTTTAGTTCCAGGGGAAAGCACAGATACGCAGTATTTT,CASSLVPGESTDTQYF
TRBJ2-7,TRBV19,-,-,TGTGCCAGTAGTTTCGGGGGAAGCTCCTACGAGCAGTACTTC,CASSFGGSSYEQYF
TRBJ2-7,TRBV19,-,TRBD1,TGTGCCAGTAGTATCGGAACACCGGGACAGGGGGCGTCCGAGCAGTACTTC,CASSIGTPGQGASEQYF
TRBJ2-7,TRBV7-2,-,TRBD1,TGTGCCAGCAGCTGGGACAGCTCCTCGTACGAGCAGTACTTC,CASSWDSSSYEQYF
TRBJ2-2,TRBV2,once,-,TGTGCCAGCAGTGGCGCCGGGGAGCTGTTTTTT,CASSGAGELFF
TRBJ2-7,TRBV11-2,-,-,TGTGCCAGCAGACAAACGCGGGAAACAGAGCAGTACTTC,CASRQTRETEQYF
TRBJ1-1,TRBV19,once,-,TGTGCCAGTAGTACGCCTCAGGTGAACACTGAAGCTTTCTTT,CASSTPQVNTEAFF
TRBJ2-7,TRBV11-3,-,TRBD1,TGTGCCAGCAGCTCTTGGACAGGGAAGACTTACGAGCAGTACTTC,CASSSWTGKTYEQYF
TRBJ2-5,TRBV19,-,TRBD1,TGTGCCAGTAGTATTCACAGGGGGCGCGGAGAAGAGACCCAGTACTTC,CASSIHRGRGEETQYF
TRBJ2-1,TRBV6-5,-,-,TGTGCCAGCAGTTGGGGGGTAGGGTCTACCAAGGGGCAGTTCTTC,CASSWGVGSTKGQFF
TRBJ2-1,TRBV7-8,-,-,TGTGCCAGCAGCTCCGAACTGGAGCAGTTCTTC,CASSSELEQFF
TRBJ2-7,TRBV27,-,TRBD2,TGTGCCAGCGCCGGAGCGGGGTCTTACGAGCAGTACTTC,CASAGAGSYEQYF
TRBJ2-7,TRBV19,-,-,TGTGCCAGTAGTATCGACCGGAATCAGGGCACACAGTACTTC,CASSIDRNQGTQYF
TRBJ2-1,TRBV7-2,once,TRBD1,TGTGCCAGCAGCTCCCAGGGGGCCACCTACAATGAGCAGTTCTTC,CASSSQGATYNEQFF
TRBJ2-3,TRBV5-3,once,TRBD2,TGTGCCAGCTGCCTTCTTAGGGAGGGGACTAGCACAGATACGCAGTATTTT,CASCLLREGTSTDTQYF
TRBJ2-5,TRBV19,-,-,TGTGCCAGTAGTATAGGCGGGGGCCACGAGACCCAGTACTTC,CASSIGGGHETQYF
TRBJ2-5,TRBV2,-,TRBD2,TGTGCCAGCAGTGAAGAGGGAGTCCCACAACTAGCGGGGGGTCAAGAGACCCAGTACTTC,CASSEEGVPQLAGGQETQYF
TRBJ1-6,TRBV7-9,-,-,TGTGTCAGCAGTCACGAACTACATTCACCCCTCCACTTT,CVSSHELHSPLHF
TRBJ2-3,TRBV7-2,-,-,TGTGCCAGCAGCTTAGTTAGCGCACATACGCAGTATTTT,CASSLVSAHTQYF
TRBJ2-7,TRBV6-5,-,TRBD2,TGTGCCAGCGCCCCTGGGACTAGTCCTCAAGAGCAGTACTTC,CASAPGTSPQEQYF
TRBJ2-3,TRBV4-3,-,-,TGCGCCAGCAGCCAAGATAGAAGCGGAGCTAGCACAGATACGCAGTATTTT,CASSQDRSGASTDTQYF
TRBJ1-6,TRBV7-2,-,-,TGTGCCAGCAGCTTAGCGCGGGGACTCAGTTCACCCCTCCACTTT,CASSLARGLSSPLHF
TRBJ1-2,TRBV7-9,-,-,TGTGCCATTGGTACAGGGAGAGGCTACACCTTC,CAIGTGRGYTF
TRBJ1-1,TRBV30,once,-,TGTGCCTGGAGTGCGGGGGTTGAAGCTTTCTTT,CAWSAGVEAFF
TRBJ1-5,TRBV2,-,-,TGTGGCAGCAGCGGGGGAAAACGGCATCAGCCCCAGCATTTT,CGSSGGKRHQPQHF
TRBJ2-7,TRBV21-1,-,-,TGTGCCAGCAGCAAACTCCTAGCGGGGCCCCGGGACTTC,CASSKLLAGPRDF
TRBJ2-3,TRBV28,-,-,TGTGCCAGCAGCCCACGGAGCGGATCTAGCACAGATACGCAGTATTTT,CASSPRSGSSTDTQYF
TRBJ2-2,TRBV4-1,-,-,TGCGCCAGCAGCGATCTAGCGAGGGGTCTAGACACCGGGGAGCTGTTTTTT,CASSDLARGLDTGELFF
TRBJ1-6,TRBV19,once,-,TGTGCCAGTACCCCCAACCCGGGGGGGGTAGTTTCACCCCTCCACTTT,CASTPNPGGVVSPLHF
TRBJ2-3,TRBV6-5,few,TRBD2,TGTGCCAGCAGTTACTCGGCGGGAGGGTTCACAGATACGCAGTATTTT,CASSYSAGGFTDTQYF
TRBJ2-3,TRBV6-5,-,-,TGTGCCAGCAGTTACCTAGCGACAACTAGCACAGATACGCAGTATTTT,CASSYLATTSTDTQYF
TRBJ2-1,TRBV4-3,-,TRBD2,TGCGCCAGCAGCCAAGAGATAGCGGGAGTCGGTAATGAGCAGTTCTTC,CASSQEIAGVGNEQFF
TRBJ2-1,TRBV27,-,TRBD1,TGTGCCAGCAGCCGGGACAGGGCTTCCTCAAATGAGCAGTTCTTC,CASSRDRASSNEQFF
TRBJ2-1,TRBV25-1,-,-,TGTGCCAGCAGTGCTTTAGGGGGTTTTAATGAGCAGTTCTTC,CASSALGGFNEQFF
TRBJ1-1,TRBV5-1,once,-,TGCGCCAGCAGCGTGGGACAGAACACTGAAGCTTTCTTT,CASSVGQNTEAFF
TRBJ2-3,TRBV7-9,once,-,TGTGCCAGCAGCAAGACAGGAGATACGCAGTATTTT,CASSKTGDTQYF
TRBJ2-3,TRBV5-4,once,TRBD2,TGTGCCAGCAGCTTACAGCGGGGGGCGAGCACAGATACGCAGTATTTT,CASSLQRGASTDTQYF
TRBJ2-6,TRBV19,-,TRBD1,TGTGCCAGTAGTATACCGGGACAGGGGATCTCTGGGGCCAACGTCCTGACTTTC,CASSIPGQGISGANVLTF
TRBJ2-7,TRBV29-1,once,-,TGCAGCGTGGGGACACATACCTACGAGCAGTACTTC,CSVGTHTYEQYF
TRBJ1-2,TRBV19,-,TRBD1,TGTGCCAGTAGTGCGGACAGGGGGAGTTTCGGGGCCGATGGCTACACCTTC,CASSADRGSFGADGYTF